Described below is a single T cell receptor (beta chain) sequence and its context. The source of the sample is a study of blood T cell repertoires in COVID-19. About the research overall: From the United States, Italy and Spain came samples of acute and convalescent COVID-19. Nucleic acid was either cDNA or gDNA, and it came from T cells, B-cell-depleted T cells, or PBMCs.

The CDR3 is made up of 17 amino acids. The V and J ends lost 6 bases and 7 bases, in that order; junction bases with no gene match: 10. Germline V lookup: CDR1 LGHNA, CDR2 YNFKEQ. Source study methods: Estimated nucleated cell counts came from reference gene primer amplification. TCRdb's copy holds only in-frame clones and misses some; the assay was immunoSEQ multiplex PCR. V, J and clone size are taken as reported in that table, and D and trimming were inferred from the DNA itself. The sample comprises under 150,000 clones, 75% to 85% of which are singletons, and 8% to 9% rests with the top ten. The TCR originated in a human donor with acute or convalescent COVID-19. The donor label of this sample is uncertain. Sequencing used peripheral blood. The V gene is TRBV4-2, the J gene TRBJ2-2; 14 bases are a match to TRBD2. The CDR3 sequence is CASRLSRLAGGSGELFF. The CDR3 region has the DNA TGTGCCAGCAGACTGTCCAGACTAGCGGGGGGGAGCGGGGAGCTGTTTTTT.